This T cell receptor (beta chain) was found in a study of blood T cell repertoires in COVID-19. Across the study: In each case, the material was cDNA or gDNA derived from T cells, B-cell-depleted T cells, or PBMCs.

Germline CDR1 and CDR2: SGHRS and YFSETQ. V shed 3 bases and J shed 8 bases, with 17 bases lying between them. CDR3 length: 14 residues. This clone was observed once. Sequencing was performed with immunoSEQ multiplex PCR; in TCRdb, only in-frame clones are kept and a portion is missing. The sample yields around 230,000 clones, 75% to 90% seen once. The sequence derives from a woman aged 40 to 49 with acute COVID-19. This chain links TRBV5-1 with TRBJ1-1; a possible D gene is TRBD1 (6 bases). Sequences were obtained from PBMCs or T cells enriched from blood (not recorded which). The CDR3 reads CASSSGQGGGEAFF. The CDR3 DNA reads TGCGCCAGCAGCTCGGGTCAGGGCGGGGGCGAAGCTTTCTTT.